This T cell receptor beta chain was documented in a study of blood T cell repertoires in COVID-19. Looking at the study overall: The United States, Italy and Spain were the sources of the acute and convalescent COVID-19 samples. T cells, B-cell-depleted T cells, or PBMCs provided the cDNA or gDNA that served as material.

This clone was seen only a few times. The authors' processing: Counts of nucleated cells, estimated from reference gene primer amplification, were obtained. The repertoire was sequenced with immunoSEQ multiplex PCR; TCRdb's copy has only in-frame clones and lacks some. V and J calls and clone size are copied from that table; D and trimming were computed from the DNA. Altogether 45,000 to 60,000 clones are present, roughly 79% being singletons, with the ten largest covering 15%. Sequencing input: peripheral blood. This TCR came from a human donor with active or convalescent COVID-19. The donor label of this sample is uncertain.

The CDR3 DNA reads TGTGCCAGCTCACCACCGAGGAAGGGGACTAATGAAAAACTGTTTTTT. It is translated as CASSPPRKGTNEKLFF. The chain carries TRBV18 and TRBJ1-4, with D possibly being TRBD1 (5 bases). CDR3 size: 16 residues. The germline V and J ends were trimmed by 0 bases and 2 bases, with 10 bases remaining between them. Per the germline V gene, CDR1 is KGHSH and CDR2 is LQKENI.